The sample holds one count of the clone carrying this TCR beta chain. Its antigen remains unknown. These data are taken from a study of cytomegalovirus exposure and HLA in healthy donors. Whole-study findings and limits: Later, TCR association rates were found to vary by HLA locus, highest for DRB1 and lowest for HLA-C. Some V segments (TRBV6-2 and TRBV6-3 among them) were excluded as indistinguishable. In a later analysis, specific HLA alleles were associated with some 16,000 TCR beta sequences at a 0.05 false discovery rate.

PCR involved 60 Vbeta and 13 Jbeta primers. Generated by immunoSEQ multiplex PCR, the TCRdb table keeps only in-frame clones and is missing some. Of fewer than 140,000 clones listed, roughly 77% are singletons. V dropped 1 base and J dropped 6; count of bases not matched to a gene: 9. CDR1 is MGHDK and CDR2 is SYGVNS in the germline V gene. This CDR3 has 17 amino acids. The source material was PBMCs. The V call is TRBV25-1, the J call TRBJ1-6; 7 bases match TRBD1. The sequence was obtained from a man in his forties or fifties in good health and CMV-seronegative. The chain's CDR3 is CASSESGTARGNSPLHF. CDR3 sequence (DNA): TGTGCCAGCAGTGAATCCGGGACAGCTCGGGGTAATTCACCCCTCCACTTT.